The 15 T cell receptor beta chains listed next were all sequenced from one sample in a study of cytomegalovirus exposure and HLA in healthy donors. Both 60 Vbeta primers and 13 Jbeta primers went into the PCR. Profiled with immunoSEQ multiplex PCR; TCRdb holds only in-frame clones, not every one. The sample lists approximately 190,000 clones; about 81% were seen once. What was sequenced was PBMCs. These receptors originate from a young woman in good health and CMV-seropositive.

The chain uses TRBV7-3 and TRBJ2-3; D not resolved. The CDR3 has 12 residues. Germline CDR1 SGHTA, CDR2 FQGTGA. V dropped 6 bases and J dropped 4 bases, with 8 bases sitting between them. CDR3 nucleotides: TGTGCCAGCAGGGTCCGCGCAGATACGCAGTATTTT. This sequence encodes CASRVRADTQYF.

The chain combines TRBV2 with TRBJ2-5, with TRBD2 identical over 7 bases. The CDR3 consists of 16 residues. Germline V CDR1 and CDR2: SNHLY, FYNNEI. Germline trimming cut 0 bases from V and 5 bases from J; bases unmatched to any gene: 9. The CDR3 nucleotides are TGTGCCAGCAGTGAAGCGCTTCGGGGGGAGGAGGAGACCCAGTACTTC. Its protein product is CASSEALRGEEETQYF.

This clone was detected once. The genes are TRBV19 and TRBJ2-7, with 8 bases that match TRBD1. V lost 7 bases, J lost 2 bases, and 7 bases stayed unmatched. The CDR3 totals 14 residues. Germline CDR1 and CDR2: LNHDA and SQIVND (reference sequence). The CDR3 loop reads CASNIGTGAYEQYF. The DNA of the CDR3 is TGTGCCAGTAACATCGGGACAGGAGCCTACGAGCAGTACTTC.

The V and J genes are TRBV9 and TRBJ2-7; D ambiguous. The CDR3 is 15 amino acids. CDR1 and CDR2 (germline): SGDLS, YYNGEE. V lost 0 bases and J lost 5, with 15 bases in between. CDR3 in amino acids: CASSVEAGSVNEQYF. As DNA, the CDR3 is TGTGCCAGCAGCGTAGAGGCCGGCAGCGTCAACGAGCAGTACTTC.

The chain joins TRBV27 to TRBJ2-7; TRBD2 matches 12 bases. Germline V CDR1 and CDR2: MNHEY, SMNVEV (reference sequence). Germline trimming cut 6 bases from V and 4 bases from J; bases unmatched to any gene: 7. This CDR3 is built from 15 residues. The CDR3 DNA is TGTGCCAGCAGACCGCTAGCGGGGGGGCCATACGAGCAGTACGTC. Residues: CASRPLAGGPYEQYV.

The rearrangement links TRBV5-1 to TRBJ1-5; tentatively, D is TRBD1 (5 bases). Between the trimmed V and J ends, which lost 3 bases and 0 bases, there was a span of 10 bases. CDR3 length: 15 amino acids. Germline assignment: CDR1 SGHRS and CDR2 YFSETQ. CDR3 DNA: TGCGCCAGCAGCTCGTCGGGGGATAGCAATCAGCCCCAGCATTTT. Encoded protein: CASSSSGDSNQPQHF.

J is TRBJ2-2 and V is TRBV7-8; 7 bases fit TRBD1. V trimming: 4 bases; J trimming: 6 bases; junction bases outside the gene matches: 5. CDR1 and CDR2 from the germline V gene are SGHVS and FQNEAQ. The CDR3 runs to 14 residues. The CDR3 region has the DNA TGTGCCAGCAGCTACAGGGGACGCCCCGGGGAGCTGTTTTTT. This gives the protein CASSYRGRPGELFF. Together with reference TRBV7-8 and TRBJ2-2, the CDR3 gives the full variable domain: GAGVSQSPRYKVAKRGQDVALRCDPISGHVSLFWYQQALGQGPEFLTYFQNEAQLDKSGLPSDRFFAERPEGSVSTLKIQRTQQEDSAVYLCASSYRGRPGELFFGEGSRLTVL.

This chain uses TRBV28 with TRBJ1-1, with a tentative D call TRBD1 (6 bases). V was trimmed by 4 bases and J by 7 bases, leaving 16 bases between them. The CDR3 contains 14 residues. The V gene's germline CDR1 is MDHEN and CDR2 SYDVKM. The CDR3 protein is CASSSPGEFSEAFF. In DNA, the CDR3 is TGTGCCAGCAGTTCCCCAGGGGAGTTCAGTGAAGCTTTCTTT.

The chain is built from TRBV5-1 and TRBJ2-5; perhaps TRBD1 as D (6 bases). Looked up from germline, CDR1 is SGHRS and CDR2 is YFSETQ. This CDR3 spans 14 amino acids. Trimming pared 0 bases from V and 4 bases from J, leaving 10 bases between. Written as DNA, the CDR3 is TGCGCCAGCAGCTTGGAAGGCAGGGGAGAGACCCAGTACTTC. Protein: CASSLEGRGETQYF.

The V and J genes are TRBV7-3 and TRBJ1-4, with 7 bases identical to TRBD1. Per the germline V gene, CDR1 is SGHTA and CDR2 is FQGTGA. The CDR3 spans 18 residues. The V segment lost 5 bases and the J segment 0 bases; nucleotides outside the gene matches: 12. The DNA for the CDR3 is TGTGCCAGCAGCCCCCGGGACAGTTGGGTTGCAACTAATGAAAAACTGTTTTTT. It translates to CASSPRDSWVATNEKLFF.

Only one count was recorded for this clone. This chain links TRBV12-5 with TRBJ2-2, with a possible D match to TRBD1 (5 bases). Deletions cut 5 bases from V and 8 bases from J, with 15 bases between. CDR3 length: 14 amino acids. CDR1 LGHNT and CDR2 FRNRAP come from the germline V gene. The CDR3 DNA reads as TGTGCTAGTGGTGCCCAGGGCTTTCGGGGGGAGCTGTTTTTT. It specifies CASGAQGFRGELFF.

This chain connects TRBV27 to TRBJ2-3, with 9 bases identical to TRBD1. The CDR3 consists of 16 residues. The germline V gene has CDR1 MNHEY and CDR2 SMNVEV (reference sequence). V was pared by 5 bases and J by 1 base, with 7 bases of the junction left unmatched. In DNA, the CDR3 is TGTGCCAGCAGTGCAACAGGGGGCGGAGGCACAGATACGCAGTATTTT. Translating it yields CASSATGGGGTDTQYF.

V gene TRBV4-3 combines with J gene TRBJ2-3, with a weak D call TRBD1 (5 bases). Trimming took off 2 bases at V and 0 bases at J, with 9 bases between the two ends. Germline-derived CDR1 and CDR2 are LGHNA and YSLEER. This CDR3 contains 15 residues. The CDR3 DNA follows: TGCGCCAGCAGCCAATCGACAGTAAGCACAGATACGCAGTATTTT. This gives the protein CASSQSTVSTDTQYF.

The chain has TRBV7-2 and TRBJ1-1; D remains ambiguous. Deletions cut 4 bases from V and 3 bases from J, with 9 bases between. Per the germline V gene, CDR1 is SGHTA and CDR2 is FQGNSA. The CDR3 contains 13 residues. CDR3 DNA: TGTGCCAGCAGCTACTACTGGTACACTGAAGCTTTCTTT. Amino acids: CASSYYWYTEAFF.

CDR3 nucleotide sequence: TGTGCCAGCAGGTGGACTAGCGGGGGTCAAGAGACCCAGTACTTC. Translation gives CASRWTSGGQETQYF. V and J are TRBV6-5 and TRBJ2-5, with TRBD2 identical over 13 bases. After removal of 6 bases from V and 2 bases from J, the junction contained 3 bases not matched to a gene. Germline CDR1 MNHEY, CDR2 SVGAGI. This CDR3 is 15 amino acids long.